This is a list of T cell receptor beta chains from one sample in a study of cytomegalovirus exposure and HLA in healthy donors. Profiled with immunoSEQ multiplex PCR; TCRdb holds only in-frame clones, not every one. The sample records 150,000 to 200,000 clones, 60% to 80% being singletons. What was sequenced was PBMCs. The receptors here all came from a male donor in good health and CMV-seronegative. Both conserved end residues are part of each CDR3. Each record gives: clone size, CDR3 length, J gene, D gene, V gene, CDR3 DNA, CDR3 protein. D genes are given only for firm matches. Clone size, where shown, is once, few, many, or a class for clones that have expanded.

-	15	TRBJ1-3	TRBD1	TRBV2	TGTGCCAGCAGTGGGGGACAGGGCTCTGGAAACACCATATATTTT	CASSGGQGSGNTIYF
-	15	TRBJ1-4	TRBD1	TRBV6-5	TGTGCCAGCAGTTACTCTGGGACAGGGCCCGAAAAACTGTTTTTT	CASSYSGTGPEKLFF
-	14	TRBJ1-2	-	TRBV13	TGTGCCAGCAGCTTAAGAGACAGGAACTATGGCTACACCTTC	CASSLRDRNYGYTF
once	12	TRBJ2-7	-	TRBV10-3	TGTGCCACCAGCGGGACAGACTACGAGCAGTACTTC	CATSGTDYEQYF
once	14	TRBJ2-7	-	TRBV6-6	TGTGCCAGCAGTTCTATTGGCCCGCAGGGCGAGCAGTACTTC	CASSSIGPQGEQYF
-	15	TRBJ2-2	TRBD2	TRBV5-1	TGCGCCAGCAGCTTGTCTAGCGGGAGTCCCGGGGAGCTGTTTTTT	CASSLSSGSPGELFF
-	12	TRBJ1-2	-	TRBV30	TGTGCCTGGACCCCGGGGGGCTATGGCTACACCTTC	CAWTPGGYGYTF
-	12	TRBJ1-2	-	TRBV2	TGTGCCAGCAGCACGGCGGGCTATGGCTACACCTTC	CASSTAGYGYTF
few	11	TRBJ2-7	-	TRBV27	TGTGCCAGTCAAACAGGGACCGAGCAGTACTTC	CASQTGTEQYF
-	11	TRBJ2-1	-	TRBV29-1	TGCAGCGTTGAAGATCGGGGAGTGGAGTTCTTC	CSVEDRGVEFF